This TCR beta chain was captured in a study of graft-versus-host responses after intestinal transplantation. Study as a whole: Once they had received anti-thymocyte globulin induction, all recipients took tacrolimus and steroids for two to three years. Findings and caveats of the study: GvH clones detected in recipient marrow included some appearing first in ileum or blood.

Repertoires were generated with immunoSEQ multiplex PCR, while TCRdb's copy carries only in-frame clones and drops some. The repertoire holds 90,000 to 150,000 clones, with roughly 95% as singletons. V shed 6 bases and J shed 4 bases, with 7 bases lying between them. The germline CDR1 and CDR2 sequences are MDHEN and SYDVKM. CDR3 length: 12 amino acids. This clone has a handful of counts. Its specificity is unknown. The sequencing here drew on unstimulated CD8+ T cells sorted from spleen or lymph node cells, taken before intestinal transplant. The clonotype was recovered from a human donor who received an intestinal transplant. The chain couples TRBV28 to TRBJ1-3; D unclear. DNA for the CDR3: TGTGCCAGCAGCTTTGGAGGAAACACCATATATTTT. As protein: CASSFGGNTIYF. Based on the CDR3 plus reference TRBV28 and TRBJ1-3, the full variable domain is DVKVTQSSRYLVKRTGEKVFLECVQDMDHENMFWYRQDPGLGLRLIYFSYDVKMKEKGDIPEGYSVSREKKERFSLILESASTNQTSMYLCASSFGGNTIYFGEGSWLTVV.